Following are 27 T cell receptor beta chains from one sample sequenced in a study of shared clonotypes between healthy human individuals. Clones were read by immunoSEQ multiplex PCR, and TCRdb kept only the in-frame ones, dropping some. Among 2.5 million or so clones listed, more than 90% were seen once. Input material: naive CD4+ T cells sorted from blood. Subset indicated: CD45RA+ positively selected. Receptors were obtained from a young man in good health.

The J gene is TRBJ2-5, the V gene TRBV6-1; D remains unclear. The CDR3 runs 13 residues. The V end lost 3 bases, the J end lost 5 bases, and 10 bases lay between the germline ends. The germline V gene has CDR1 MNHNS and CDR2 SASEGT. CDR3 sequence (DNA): TGTGCCAGCAGTGACACCGGTCTGGAGACCCAGTACTTC. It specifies CASSDTGLETQYF.

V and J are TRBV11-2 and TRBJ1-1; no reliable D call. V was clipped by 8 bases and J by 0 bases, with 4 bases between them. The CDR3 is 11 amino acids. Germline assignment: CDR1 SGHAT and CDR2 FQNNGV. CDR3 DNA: TGTGCCAGCCGCGTGAACACTGAAGCTTTCTTT. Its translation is CASRVNTEAFF.

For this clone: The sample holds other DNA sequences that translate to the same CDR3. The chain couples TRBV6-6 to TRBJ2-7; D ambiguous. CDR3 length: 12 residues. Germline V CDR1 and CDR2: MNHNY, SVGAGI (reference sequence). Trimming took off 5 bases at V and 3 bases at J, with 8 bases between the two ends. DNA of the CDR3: TGTGCCAGCAGTCGTCAGAACTACGAGCAGTACTTC. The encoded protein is CASSRQNYEQYF.

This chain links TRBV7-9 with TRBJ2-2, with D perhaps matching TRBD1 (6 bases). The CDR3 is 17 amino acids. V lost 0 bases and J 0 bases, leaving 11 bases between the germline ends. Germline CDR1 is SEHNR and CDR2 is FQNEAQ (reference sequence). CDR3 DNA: TGTGCCAGCAGCTTAGCTTCACAGGGAACGAACACCGGGGAGCTGTTTTTT. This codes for CASSLASQGTNTGELFF. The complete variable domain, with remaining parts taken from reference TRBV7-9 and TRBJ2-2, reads DTGVSQNPRHKITKRGQNVTFRCDPISEHNRLYWYRQTLGQGPEFLTYFQNEAQLEKSRLLSDRFSAERPKGSFSTLEIQRTEQGDSAMYLCASSLASQGTNTGELFFGEGSRLTVL.

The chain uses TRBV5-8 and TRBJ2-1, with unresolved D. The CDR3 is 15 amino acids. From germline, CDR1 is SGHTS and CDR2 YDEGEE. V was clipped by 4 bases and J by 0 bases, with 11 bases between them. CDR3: CASSPQGSSYNEQFF. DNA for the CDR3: TGTGCCAGCAGCCCCCAAGGAAGCTCCTACAATGAGCAGTTCTTC.

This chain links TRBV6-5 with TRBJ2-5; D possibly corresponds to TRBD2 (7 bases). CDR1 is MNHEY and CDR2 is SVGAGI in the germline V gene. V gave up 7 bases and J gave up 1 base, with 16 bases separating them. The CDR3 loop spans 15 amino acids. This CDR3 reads CASTKWGGRQETQYF. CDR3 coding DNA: TGTGCCAGCACCAAATGGGGGGGCCGCCAAGAGACCCAGTACTTC.

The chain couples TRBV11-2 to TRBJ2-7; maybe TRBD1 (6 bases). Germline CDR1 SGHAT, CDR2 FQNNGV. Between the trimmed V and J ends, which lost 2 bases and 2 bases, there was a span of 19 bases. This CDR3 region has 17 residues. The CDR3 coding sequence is TGTGCCAGCAGCTTATATAGTCCGAGGACAGCGGCCTACGAGCAGTACTTC. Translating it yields CASSLYSPRTAAYEQYF. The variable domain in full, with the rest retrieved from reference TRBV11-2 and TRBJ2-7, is EAGVAQSPRYKIIEKRQSVAFWCNPISGHATLYWYQQILGQGPKLLIQFQNNGVVDDSQLPKDRFSAERLKGVDSTLKIQPAKLEDSAVYLCASSLYSPRTAAYEQYFGPGTRLTVT.

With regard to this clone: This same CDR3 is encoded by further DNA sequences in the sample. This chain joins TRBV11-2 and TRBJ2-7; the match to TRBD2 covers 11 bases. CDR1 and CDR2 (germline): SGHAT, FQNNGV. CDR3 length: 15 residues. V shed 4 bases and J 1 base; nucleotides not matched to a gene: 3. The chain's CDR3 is CASSSTSGGSYEQYF. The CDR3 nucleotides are TGTGCCAGCAGCTCAACTAGCGGGGGATCCTACGAGCAGTACTTC.

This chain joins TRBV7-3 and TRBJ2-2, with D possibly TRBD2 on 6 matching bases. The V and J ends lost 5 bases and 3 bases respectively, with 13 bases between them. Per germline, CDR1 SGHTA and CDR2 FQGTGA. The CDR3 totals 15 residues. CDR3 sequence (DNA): TGTGCCAGCAGCCTCGGGACTCTCGACACCGGGGAGCTGTTTTTT. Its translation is CASSLGTLDTGELFF.

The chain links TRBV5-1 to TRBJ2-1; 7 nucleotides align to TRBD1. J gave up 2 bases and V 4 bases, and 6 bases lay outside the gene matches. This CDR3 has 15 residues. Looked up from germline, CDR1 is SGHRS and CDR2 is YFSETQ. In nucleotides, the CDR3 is TGCGCCAGCAGCCAAGGACAGGCCACCTACAATGAGCAGTTCTTC. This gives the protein CASSQGQATYNEQFF.

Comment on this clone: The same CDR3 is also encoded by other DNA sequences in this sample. CDR3 DNA: TGCGCCAGCAGCTCCGGACAGACTAGCACAGATACGCAGTATTTT. This sequence encodes CASSSGQTSTDTQYF. The V and J genes are TRBV5-1 and TRBJ2-3, with a tentative D call TRBD1 (6 bases). The CDR3 consists of 15 residues. V lost 3 bases and J 0 bases, leaving 11 bases between the germline ends. The V gene's germline CDR1 is SGHRS and CDR2 YFSETQ.

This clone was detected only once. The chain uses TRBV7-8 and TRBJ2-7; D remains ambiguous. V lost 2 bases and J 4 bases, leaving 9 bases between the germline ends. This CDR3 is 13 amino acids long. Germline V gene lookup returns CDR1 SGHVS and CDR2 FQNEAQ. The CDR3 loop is CASSLSRYYEQYF. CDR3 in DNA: TGTGCCAGCAGCTTAAGTAGGTATTACGAGCAGTACTTC.

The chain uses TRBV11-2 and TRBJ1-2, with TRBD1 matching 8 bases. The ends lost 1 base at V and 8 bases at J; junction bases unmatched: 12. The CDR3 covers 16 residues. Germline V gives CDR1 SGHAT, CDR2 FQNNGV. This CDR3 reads CASSLAGTGGIGGYTF. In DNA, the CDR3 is TGTGCCAGCAGCTTAGCCGGGACAGGAGGTATAGGAGGCTACACCTTC.

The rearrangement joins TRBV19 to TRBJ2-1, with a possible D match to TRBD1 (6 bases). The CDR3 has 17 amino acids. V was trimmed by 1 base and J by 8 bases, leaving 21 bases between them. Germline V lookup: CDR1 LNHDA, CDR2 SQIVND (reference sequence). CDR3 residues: CASSIALGFNTGHEQFF. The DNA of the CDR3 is TGTGCCAGTAGTATAGCTCTGGGGTTTAATACAGGGCATGAGCAGTTCTTC.

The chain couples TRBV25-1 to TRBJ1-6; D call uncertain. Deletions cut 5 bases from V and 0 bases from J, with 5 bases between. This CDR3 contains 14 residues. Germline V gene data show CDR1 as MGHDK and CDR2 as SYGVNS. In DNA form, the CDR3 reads TGTGCCAGCAGTAAGAGCTCCTATAATTCACCCCTCCACTTT. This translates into CASSKSSYNSPLHF.

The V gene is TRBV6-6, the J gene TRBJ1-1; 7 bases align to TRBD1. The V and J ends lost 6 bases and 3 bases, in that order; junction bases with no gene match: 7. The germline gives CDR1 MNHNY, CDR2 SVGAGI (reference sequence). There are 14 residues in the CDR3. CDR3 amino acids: CASSPRGSDTEAFF. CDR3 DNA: TGTGCCAGCAGCCCCAGGGGGTCGGACACTGAAGCTTTCTTT.

CDR3 sequence: CASSLSSSNQPQHF. CDR3 DNA sequence: TGTGCCAGCAGTTTGTCAAGTAGCAATCAGCCCCAGCATTTT. The rearrangement uses TRBV6-5 and TRBJ1-5; no firm D call. In germline, CDR1 is MNHEY, CDR2 SVGAGI. Deletions cut 4 bases from V and 0 bases from J, with 7 bases between. This CDR3 comprises 14 residues.

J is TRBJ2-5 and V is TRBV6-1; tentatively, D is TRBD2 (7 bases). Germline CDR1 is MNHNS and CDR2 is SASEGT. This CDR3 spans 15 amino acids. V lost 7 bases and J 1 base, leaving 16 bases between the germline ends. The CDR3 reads CASKRGGGLQETQYF. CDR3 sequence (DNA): TGTGCCAGCAAGCGGGGCGGGGGCCTCCAAGAGACCCAGTACTTC.

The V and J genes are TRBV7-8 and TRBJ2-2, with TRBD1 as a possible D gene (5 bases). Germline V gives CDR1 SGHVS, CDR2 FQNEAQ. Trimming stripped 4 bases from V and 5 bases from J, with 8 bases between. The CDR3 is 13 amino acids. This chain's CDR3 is CASSSRGTGELFF. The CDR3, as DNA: TGTGCCAGCAGCTCTAGGGGTACCGGGGAGCTGTTTTTT.

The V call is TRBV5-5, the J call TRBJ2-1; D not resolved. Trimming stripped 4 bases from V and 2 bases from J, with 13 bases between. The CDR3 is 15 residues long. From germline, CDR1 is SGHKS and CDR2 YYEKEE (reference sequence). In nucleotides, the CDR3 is TGTGCCAGCAGCCCCGTTGTGGCCACCTACAATGAGCAGTTCTTC. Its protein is CASSPVVATYNEQFF. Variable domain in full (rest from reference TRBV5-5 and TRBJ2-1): DAGVTQSPTHLIKTRGQQVTLRCSPISGHKSVSWYQQVLGQGPQFIFQYYEKEERGRGNFPDRFSARQFPNYSSELNVNALLLGDSALYLCASSPVVATYNEQFFGPGTRLTVL.

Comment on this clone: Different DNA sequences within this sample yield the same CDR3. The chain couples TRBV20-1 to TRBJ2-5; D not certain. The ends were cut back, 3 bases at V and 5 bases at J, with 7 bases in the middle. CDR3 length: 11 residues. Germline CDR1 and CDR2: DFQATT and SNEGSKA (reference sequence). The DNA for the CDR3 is TGCAGTGCTAGGAAGGGCGAGACCCAGTACTTC. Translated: CSARKGETQYF.

In nucleotides, the CDR3 is TGTGCCATCAGTGAGGTTCTTTCCTCTGGGGCCAACGTCCTGACTTTC. Its protein product is CAISEVLSSGANVLTF. This chain links TRBV10-3 with TRBJ2-6, with D unclear. The CDR3 totals 16 residues. With 2 bases removed from V and 0 bases from J, the gap between germline ends came to 8 bases. CDR1 is ENHRY, CDR2 SYGVKD, per germline.

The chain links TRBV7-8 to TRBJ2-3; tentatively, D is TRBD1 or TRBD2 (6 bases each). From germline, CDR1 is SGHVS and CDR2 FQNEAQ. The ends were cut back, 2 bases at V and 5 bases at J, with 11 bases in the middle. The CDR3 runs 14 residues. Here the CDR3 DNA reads TGTGCCAGCAGCTTACCGGGGGCGGGAGATACGCAGTATTTT. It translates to CASSLPGAGDTQYF.

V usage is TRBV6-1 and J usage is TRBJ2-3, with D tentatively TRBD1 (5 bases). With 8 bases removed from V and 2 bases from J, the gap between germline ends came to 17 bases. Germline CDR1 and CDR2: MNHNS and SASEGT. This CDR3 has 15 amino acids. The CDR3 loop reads CASCFVGQDTDTQYF. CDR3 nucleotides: TGTGCCAGCTGTTTTGTGGGGCAAGACACAGATACGCAGTATTTT.

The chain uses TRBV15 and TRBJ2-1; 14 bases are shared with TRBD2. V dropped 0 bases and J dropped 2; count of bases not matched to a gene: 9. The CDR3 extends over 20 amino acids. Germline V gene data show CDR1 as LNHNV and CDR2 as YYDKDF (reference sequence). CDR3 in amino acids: CATSRDTRLAGGLPYNEQFF. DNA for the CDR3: TGTGCCACCAGCAGAGATACGAGACTAGCGGGAGGGCTCCCCTACAATGAGCAGTTCTTC. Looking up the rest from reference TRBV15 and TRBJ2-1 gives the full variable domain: DAMVIQNPRYQVTQFGKPVTLSCSQTLNHNVMYWYQQKSSQAPKLLFHYYDKDFNNEADTPDNFQSRRPNTSFCFLDIRSPGLGDTAMYLCATSRDTRLAGGLPYNEQFFGPGTRLTVL.

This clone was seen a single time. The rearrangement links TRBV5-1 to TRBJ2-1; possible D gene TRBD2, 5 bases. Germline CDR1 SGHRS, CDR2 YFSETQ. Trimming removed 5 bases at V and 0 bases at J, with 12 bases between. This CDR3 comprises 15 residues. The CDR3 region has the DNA TGCGCCAGCAGGAGTTTACGGGACTCCTACAATGAGCAGTTCTTC. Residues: CASRSLRDSYNEQFF.

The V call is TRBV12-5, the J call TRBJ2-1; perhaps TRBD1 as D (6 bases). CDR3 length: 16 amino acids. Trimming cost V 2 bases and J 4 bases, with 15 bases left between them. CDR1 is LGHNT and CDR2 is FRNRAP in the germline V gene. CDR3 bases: TGTGCTAGTGGTTTGCCTAAGGACAGCACTTACAATGAGCAGTTCTTC. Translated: CASGLPKDSTYNEQFF.